The sequence of this T cell receptor (beta chain) was determined in a study of T cell repertoires in cytomegalovirus infection. With regard to this clonotype: Its antigen is undetermined.

One entry per CDR3 protein, called by TCRdb with MiXCR from the reads. The table includes 45,000 to 60,000 distinct CDR3 sequences, over 15% detected once. The receptor's source is a human donor in good health (CMV status not recorded). Some clones in this sample may be carry-over from other donors' samples. The sample in question was CD8+ T cells from cultured PBMCs, obtained from culture after CMV antigen stimulation.

This chain's CDR3 is CASSFTSGGTDTQYF. DNA of the CDR3: TGTGCCAGCAGTTTCACTAGCGGGGGCACAGATACGCAGTATTTT. The V and J genes are TRBV6-4 and TRBJ2-3, with 10 bases identical to TRBD2. The ends lost 5 bases at V and 1 base at J; junction bases unmatched: 3. This CDR3 is 15 amino acids long. The germline CDR1 and CDR2 sequences are MRHNA and SNTAGT.